The following is a TCR beta chain sequence with its context. Its target is unknown. The CDR3 loop spans 15 amino acids. Germline-derived CDR1 and CDR2 are LNHNV and YYDKDF (reference sequence). With 1 base clipped from V and 8 bases from J, the junction kept 7 bases outside the gene matches. This specimen belongs to a study of cytomegalovirus exposure and HLA in healthy donors. Study-level findings and limits: A later analysis reportedly found that, within productive TCRs, an Asian-associated ancestry cluster had fewer N-insertions than the mean observed across the roughly 630 donors. For most TCR beta V segments, an earlier analysis put the productive rate at about 90% or about 30% of the time.

The PCR contained 60 Vbeta and 13 Jbeta primers. Some clones are missing from TCRdb's copy, which holds only in-frame ones; the method was immunoSEQ multiplex PCR. This repertoire shows roughly 100,000 clones, around 80% found once; its top ten account for roughly 4.9%. This chain links TRBV15 with TRBJ1-2; 10 bases fit TRBD1. Material: PBMCs. This TCR was sampled from a woman aged 18-29 years in good health and CMV-seropositive. In nucleotides, the CDR3 is TGTGCCACCAGCAGAGGGGGGGACAGGGGTGGAGGCTACACCTTC. Encoded protein: CATSRGGDRGGGYTF.